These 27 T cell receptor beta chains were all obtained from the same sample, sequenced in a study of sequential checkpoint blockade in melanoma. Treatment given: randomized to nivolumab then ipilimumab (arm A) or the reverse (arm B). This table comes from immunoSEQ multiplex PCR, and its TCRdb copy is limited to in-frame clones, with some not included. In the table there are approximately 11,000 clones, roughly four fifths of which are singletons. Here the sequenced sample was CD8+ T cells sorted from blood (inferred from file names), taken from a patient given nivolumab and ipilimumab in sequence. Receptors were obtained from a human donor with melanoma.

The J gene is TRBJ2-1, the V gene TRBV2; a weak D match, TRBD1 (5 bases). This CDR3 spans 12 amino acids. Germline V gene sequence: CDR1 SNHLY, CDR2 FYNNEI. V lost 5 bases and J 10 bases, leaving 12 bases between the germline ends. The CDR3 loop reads CASSFRVLEQFF. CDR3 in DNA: TGTGCCAGCAGTTTCAGGGTCTTGGAGCAGTTCTTC.

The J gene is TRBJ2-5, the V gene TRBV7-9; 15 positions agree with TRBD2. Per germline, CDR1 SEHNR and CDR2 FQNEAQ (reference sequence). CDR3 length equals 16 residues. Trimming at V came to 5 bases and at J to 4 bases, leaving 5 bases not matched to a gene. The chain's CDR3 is CASSPGLAGGGETQYF. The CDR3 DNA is TGTGCCAGCAGCCCGGGACTAGCGGGGGGTGGAGAGACCCAGTACTTC.

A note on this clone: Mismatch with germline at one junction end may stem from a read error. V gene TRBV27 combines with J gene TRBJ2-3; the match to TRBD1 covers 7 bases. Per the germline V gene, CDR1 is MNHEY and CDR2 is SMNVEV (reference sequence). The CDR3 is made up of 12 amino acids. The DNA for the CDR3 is TGTGCCAGCAGTTGGGGGACAGACACGCAGTATTTT. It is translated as CASSWGTDTQYF.

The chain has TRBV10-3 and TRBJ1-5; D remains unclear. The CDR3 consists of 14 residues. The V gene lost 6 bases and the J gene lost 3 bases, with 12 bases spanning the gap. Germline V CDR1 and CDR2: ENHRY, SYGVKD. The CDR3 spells CAISQDGLNQPQHF. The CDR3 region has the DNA TGTGCCATCAGCCAGGACGGACTCAATCAGCCCCAGCATTTT.

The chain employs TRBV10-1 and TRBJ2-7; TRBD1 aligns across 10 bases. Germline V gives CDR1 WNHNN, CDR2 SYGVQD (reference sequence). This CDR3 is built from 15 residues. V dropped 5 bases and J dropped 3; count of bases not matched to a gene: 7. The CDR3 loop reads CASSQDRGTNYEQYF. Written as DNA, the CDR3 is TGCGCCAGCAGTCAGGACAGGGGGACAAACTACGAGCAGTACTTC.

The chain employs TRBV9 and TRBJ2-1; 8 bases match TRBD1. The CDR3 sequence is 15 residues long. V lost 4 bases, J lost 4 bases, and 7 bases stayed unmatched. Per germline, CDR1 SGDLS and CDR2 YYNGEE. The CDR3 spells CASSTGQGPYNEQFF. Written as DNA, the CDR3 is TGTGCCAGCAGCACTGGACAGGGACCTTACAATGAGCAGTTCTTC. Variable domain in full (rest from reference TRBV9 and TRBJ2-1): DSGVTQTPKHLITATGQRVTLRCSPRSGDLSVYWYQQSLDQGLQFLIQYYNGEERAKGNILERFSAQQFPDLHSELNLSSLELGDSALYFCASSTGQGPYNEQFFGPGTRLTVL.

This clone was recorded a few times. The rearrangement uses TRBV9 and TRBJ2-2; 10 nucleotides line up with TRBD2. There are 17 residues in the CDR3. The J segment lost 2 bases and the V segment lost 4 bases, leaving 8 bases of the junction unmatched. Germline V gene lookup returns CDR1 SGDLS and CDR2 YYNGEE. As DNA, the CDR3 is TGTGCCAGCAGCACCCCACTAGCGGGGCTAAACACCGGGGAGCTGTTTTTT. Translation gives CASSTPLAGLNTGELFF.

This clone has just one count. DNA for the CDR3: TGTGCCAGCAGCGCCCCTGGACATTCCTACAATGAGCAGTTCTTC. Its protein product is CASSAPGHSYNEQFF. The gene calls are TRBV7-9 and TRBJ2-1; possible D gene TRBD1, 5 bases. The germline CDR1 and CDR2 sequences are SEHNR and FQNEAQ (reference sequence). Trimming left V 5 bases short and J 1 base short, with 12 bases between. The length of the CDR3 is 15 residues.

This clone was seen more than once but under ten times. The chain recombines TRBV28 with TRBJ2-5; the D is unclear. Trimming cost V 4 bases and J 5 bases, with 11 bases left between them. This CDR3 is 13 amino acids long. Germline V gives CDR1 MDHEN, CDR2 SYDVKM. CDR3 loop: CASSYIERETQYF. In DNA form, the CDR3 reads TGTGCCAGCAGTTACATTGAACGCGAGACCCAGTACTTC.

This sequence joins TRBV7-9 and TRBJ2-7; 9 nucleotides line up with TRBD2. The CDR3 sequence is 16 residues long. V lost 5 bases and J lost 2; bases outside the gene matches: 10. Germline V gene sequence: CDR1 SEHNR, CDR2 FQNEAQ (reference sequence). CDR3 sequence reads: CASSRRTSERTYEQYF. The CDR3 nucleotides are TGTGCCAGCAGCCGCCGGACTAGCGAAAGAACCTACGAGCAGTACTTC.

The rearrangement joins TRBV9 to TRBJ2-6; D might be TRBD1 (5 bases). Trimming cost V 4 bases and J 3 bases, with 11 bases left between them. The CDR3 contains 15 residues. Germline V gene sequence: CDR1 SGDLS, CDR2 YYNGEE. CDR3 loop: CASSHSGIGANVLTF. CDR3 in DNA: TGTGCCAGCAGCCATTCAGGGATTGGGGCCAACGTCCTGACTTTC.

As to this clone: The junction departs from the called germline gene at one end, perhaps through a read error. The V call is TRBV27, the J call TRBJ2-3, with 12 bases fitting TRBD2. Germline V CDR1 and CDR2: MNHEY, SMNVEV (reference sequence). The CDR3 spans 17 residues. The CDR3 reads CASSLYPGTSGTDTQYF. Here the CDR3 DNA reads TGTGCCAGCAGCTTATATCCCGGGACTAGCGGGACAGATACGCAGTATTTT.

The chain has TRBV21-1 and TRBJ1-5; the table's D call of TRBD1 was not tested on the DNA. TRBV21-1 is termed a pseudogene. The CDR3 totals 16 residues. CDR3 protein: CASSKQDSHSNQPQHF. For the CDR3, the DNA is TGTGCCAGCAGCAAGCAGGACAGCCATAGCAATCAGCCCCAGCATTTT.

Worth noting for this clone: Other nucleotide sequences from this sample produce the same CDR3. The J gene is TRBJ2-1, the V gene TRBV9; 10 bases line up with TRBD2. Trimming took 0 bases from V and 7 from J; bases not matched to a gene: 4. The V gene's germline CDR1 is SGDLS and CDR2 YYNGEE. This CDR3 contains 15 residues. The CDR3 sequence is CASSVGASGGNEQFF. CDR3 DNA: TGTGCCAGCAGCGTAGGGGCTAGCGGGGGAAATGAGCAGTTCTTC.

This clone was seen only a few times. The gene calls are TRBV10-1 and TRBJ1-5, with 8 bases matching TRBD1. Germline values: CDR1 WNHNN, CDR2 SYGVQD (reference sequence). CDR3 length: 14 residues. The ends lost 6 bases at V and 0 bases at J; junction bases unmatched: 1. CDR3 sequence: CASRDRDSNQPQHF. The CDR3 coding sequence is TGCGCCAGCAGGGACAGGGATAGCAATCAGCCCCAGCATTTT.

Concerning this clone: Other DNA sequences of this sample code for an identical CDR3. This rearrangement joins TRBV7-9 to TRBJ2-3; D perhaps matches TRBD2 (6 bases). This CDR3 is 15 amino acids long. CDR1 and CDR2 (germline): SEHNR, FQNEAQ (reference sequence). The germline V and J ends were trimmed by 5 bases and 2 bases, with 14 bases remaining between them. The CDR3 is CASSPPGVSTDTQYF. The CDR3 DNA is TGTGCCAGCAGCCCCCCGGGGGTTTCCACAGATACGCAGTATTTT.

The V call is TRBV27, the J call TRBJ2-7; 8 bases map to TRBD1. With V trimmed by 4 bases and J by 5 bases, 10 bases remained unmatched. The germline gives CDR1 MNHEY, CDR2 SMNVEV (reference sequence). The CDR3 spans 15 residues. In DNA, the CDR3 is TGTGCCAGCAGTTCGGACCCGACAGGGGAGGACGAGCAGTACTTC. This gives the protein CASSSDPTGEDEQYF.

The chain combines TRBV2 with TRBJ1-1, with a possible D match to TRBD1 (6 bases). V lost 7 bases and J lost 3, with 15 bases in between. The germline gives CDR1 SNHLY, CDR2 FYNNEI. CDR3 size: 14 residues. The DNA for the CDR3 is TGTGCCAGCACCAGTGGGGGGGGCGACACTGAAGCTTTCTTT. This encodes CASTSGGGDTEAFF.

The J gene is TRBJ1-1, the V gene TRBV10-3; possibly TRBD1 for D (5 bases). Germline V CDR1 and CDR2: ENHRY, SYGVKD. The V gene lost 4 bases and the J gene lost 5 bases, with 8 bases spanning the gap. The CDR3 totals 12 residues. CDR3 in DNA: TGTGCCATCAGTGGGGCAGGGACTGAAGCTTTCTTT. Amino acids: CAISGAGTEAFF.

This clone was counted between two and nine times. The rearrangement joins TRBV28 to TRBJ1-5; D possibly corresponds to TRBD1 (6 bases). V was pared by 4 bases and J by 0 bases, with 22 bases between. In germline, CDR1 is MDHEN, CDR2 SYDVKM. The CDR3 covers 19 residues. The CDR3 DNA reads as TGTGCCAGCAGTTCCAGTTGGGGCTATACAGGGAATAGCAATCAGCCCCAGCATTTT. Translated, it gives CASSSSWGYTGNSNQPQHF.

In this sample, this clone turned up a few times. The CDR3 loop reads CASSTGTGAYEQYF. The CDR3 region has the DNA TGCGCCAGCAGCACAGGGACAGGGGCCTACGAGCAGTACTTC. The chain joins TRBV5-1 to TRBJ2-7; 10 positions match TRBD1. CDR1 and CDR2 from the germline V gene are SGHRS and YFSETQ. The ends lost 4 bases at V and 2 bases at J; junction bases unmatched: 3. CDR3 length: 14 residues.

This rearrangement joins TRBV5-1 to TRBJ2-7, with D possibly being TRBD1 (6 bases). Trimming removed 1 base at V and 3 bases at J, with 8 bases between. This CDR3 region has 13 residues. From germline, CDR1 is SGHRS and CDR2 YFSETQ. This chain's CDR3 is CASSLNRVYEQYF. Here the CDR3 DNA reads TGCGCCAGCAGCTTGAACAGGGTCTACGAGCAGTACTTC.

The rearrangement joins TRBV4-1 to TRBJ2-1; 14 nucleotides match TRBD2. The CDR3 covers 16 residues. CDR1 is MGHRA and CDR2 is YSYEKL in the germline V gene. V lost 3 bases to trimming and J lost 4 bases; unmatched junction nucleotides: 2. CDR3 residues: CASSHGTSGSYNEQFF. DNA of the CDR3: TGCGCCAGCAGCCATGGGACTAGCGGGAGTTACAATGAGCAGTTCTTC.

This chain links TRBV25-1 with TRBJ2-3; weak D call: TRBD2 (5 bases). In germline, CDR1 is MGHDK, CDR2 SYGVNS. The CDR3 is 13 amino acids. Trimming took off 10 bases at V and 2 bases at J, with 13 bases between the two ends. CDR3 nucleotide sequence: TGTGCCACTGGAGGTTACTCCACAGATACGCAGTATTTT. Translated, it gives CATGGYSTDTQYF. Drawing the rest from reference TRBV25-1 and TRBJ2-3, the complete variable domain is EADIYQTPRYLVIGTGKKITLECSQTMGHDKMYWYQQDPGMELHLIHYSYGVNSTEKGDLSSESTVSRIRTEHFPLTLESARPSHTSQYLCATGGYSTDTQYFGPGTRLTVL.

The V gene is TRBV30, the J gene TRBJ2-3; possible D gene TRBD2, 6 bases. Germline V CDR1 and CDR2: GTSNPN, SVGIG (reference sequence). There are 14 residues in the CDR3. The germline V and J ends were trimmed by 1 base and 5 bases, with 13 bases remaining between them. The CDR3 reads CAWSARDSLDTQYF. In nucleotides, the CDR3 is TGTGCCTGGAGTGCCCGGGACTCCTTAGATACGCAGTATTTT.

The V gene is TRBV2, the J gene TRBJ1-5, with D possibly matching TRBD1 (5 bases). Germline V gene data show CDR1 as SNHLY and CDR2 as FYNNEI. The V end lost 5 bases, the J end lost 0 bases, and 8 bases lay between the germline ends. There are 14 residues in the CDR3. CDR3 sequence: CASSLQDSNQPQHF. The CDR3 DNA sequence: TGTGCCAGCAGTTTACAGGATAGCAATCAGCCCCAGCATTTT.

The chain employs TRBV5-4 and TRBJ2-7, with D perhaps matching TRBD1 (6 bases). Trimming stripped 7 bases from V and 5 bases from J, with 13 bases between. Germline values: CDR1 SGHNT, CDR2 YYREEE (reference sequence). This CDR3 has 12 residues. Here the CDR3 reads CASGEGGNEQYF. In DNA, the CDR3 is TGTGCCAGCGGAGAAGGGGGAAACGAGCAGTACTTC.